This T cell receptor (beta chain) was captured in a study of shared clonotypes between healthy human individuals. Per the germline V gene, CDR1 is MGHRA and CDR2 is YSYEKL. The CDR3 has 17 residues. The junction had 11 bases not matched to a gene; V was cut back by 0 bases and J by 3 bases. The method was immunoSEQ multiplex PCR; TCRdb's version includes in-frame clones alone and lacks a portion of them. This table has approximately 2.4 million clones, nearly 97% appearing once. Everyone who donated was a Caucasian adult who lived in Nashville, Tennessee. The chain couples TRBV4-1 to TRBJ2-7; 7 bases align to TRBD2. Sequencing input: naive CD4+ T cells sorted from blood. Sample subset: CD45RA+ positively selected. The source is a man between 18 and 35 years old in good health. Written as DNA, the CDR3 is TGCGCCAGCAGCCAAGACCGACAGCCTGGGAGGGACTACGAGCAGTACTTC. Its protein product is CASSQDRQPGRDYEQYF.